This T cell receptor beta chain came from a study of neurological immune-mediated disorders. This clonotype has at least ten counts. The cDNA was synthesized by 5'RACE incorporating 10-nucleotide random UMIs. Each CDR3 protein is one row after TCRdb ran MiXCR on the 5' RACE reads. This table has about 36,000 distinct CDR3 sequences, 9% to 12% appearing once. The study built unsorted libraries from 2 million PBMCs kept at -80 C. This clonotype was sampled from a woman aged 30 to 39 with HTLV-1-associated myelopathy (HAM/TSP). Sequencing used PBMCs.

Here the CDR3 reads CASRVVRTGANVLTF. As DNA, the CDR3 is TGTGCCAGCAGGGTGGTCCGCACTGGGGCCAACGTCCTGACTTTC. The gene calls are TRBV12-3 or TRBV12-4 and TRBJ2-6; the D is unclear. V dropped 6 bases and J dropped 2 bases, with 11 bases sitting between them. There are 15 residues in the CDR3.